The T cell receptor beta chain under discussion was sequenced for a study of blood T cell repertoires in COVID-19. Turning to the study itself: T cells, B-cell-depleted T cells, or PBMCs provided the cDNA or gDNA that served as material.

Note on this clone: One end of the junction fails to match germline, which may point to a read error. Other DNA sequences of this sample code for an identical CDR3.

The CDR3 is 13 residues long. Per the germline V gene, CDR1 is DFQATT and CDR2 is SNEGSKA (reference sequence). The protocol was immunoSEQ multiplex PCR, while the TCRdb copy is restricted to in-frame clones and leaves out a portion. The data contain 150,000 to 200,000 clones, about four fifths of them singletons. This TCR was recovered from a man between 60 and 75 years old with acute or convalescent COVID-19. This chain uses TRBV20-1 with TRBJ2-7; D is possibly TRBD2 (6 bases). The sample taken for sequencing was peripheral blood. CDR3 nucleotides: TGCAGCGCTAGTTTTCTAGCGAGTTACGAGCAGTACTTC. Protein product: CSASFLASYEQYF.